This T cell receptor beta chain was retrieved from a study of T cells in Graves' hyperthyroidism and ophthalmopathy. The table lists this clonotype with many counts. RNA transcripts provided the source from which TCR beta CDR3 regions were amplified. The TCR CDR3 was amplified in a first-round RT-PCR using the HTBI primer set. TCRdb re-called the multiplex PCR reads through MiXCR, storing one row per CDR3 protein. In the table there are under 300,000 distinct CDR3 sequences, roughly 15% of which are singletons. In germline, CDR1 is MGHDK, CDR2 SYGVNS. V shed 6 bases, J shed 3 bases, and the junction held 8 bases outside the gene matches. This CDR3 is 15 amino acids long.

The sequenced sample consisted of blood. The chain has TRBV25-1 and TRBJ2-1; 7 positions match TRBD2. The sequence was obtained from a woman in her thirties or forties with Graves' hyperthyroidism. The CDR3, as DNA: TGTGCCAGCAGCCCCAGGCTAGCGGACTACAATGAGCAGTTCTTC. It yields the protein CASSPRLADYNEQFF.